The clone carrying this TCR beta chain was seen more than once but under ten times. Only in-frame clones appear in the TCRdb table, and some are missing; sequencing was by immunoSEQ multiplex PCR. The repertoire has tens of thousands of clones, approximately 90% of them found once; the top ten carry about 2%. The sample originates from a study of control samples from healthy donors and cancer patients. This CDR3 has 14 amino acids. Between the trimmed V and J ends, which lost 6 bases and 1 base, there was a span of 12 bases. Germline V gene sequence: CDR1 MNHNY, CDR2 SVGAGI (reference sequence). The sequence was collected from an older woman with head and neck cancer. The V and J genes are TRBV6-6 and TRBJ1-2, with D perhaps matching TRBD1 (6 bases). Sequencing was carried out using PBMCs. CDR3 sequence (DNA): TGTGCCAGCAGACGAACAGGGAATAACTATGGCTACACCTTC. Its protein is CASRRTGNNYGYTF.